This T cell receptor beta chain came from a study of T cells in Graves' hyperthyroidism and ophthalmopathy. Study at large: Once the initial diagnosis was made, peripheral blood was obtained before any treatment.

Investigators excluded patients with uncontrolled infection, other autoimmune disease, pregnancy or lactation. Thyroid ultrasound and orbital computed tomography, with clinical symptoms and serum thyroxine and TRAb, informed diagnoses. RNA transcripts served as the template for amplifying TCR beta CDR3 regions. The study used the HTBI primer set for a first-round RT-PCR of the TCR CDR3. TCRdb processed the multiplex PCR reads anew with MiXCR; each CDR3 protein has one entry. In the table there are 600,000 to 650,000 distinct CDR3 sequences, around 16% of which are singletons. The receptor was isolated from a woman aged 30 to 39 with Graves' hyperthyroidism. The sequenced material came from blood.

CDR3 sequence: CASSIEWGYEQYF. In DNA, the CDR3 is TGTGCCAGTAGTATAGAATGGGGCTACGAGCAGTACTTC. This chain links TRBV19 with TRBJ2-7; D ambiguous. The CDR3 has 13 residues. V was trimmed by 0 bases and J by 3 bases, leaving 6 bases between them. Germline V gives CDR1 LNHDA, CDR2 SQIVND (reference sequence).